This record looks at one TCR beta chain sequence and its context. CDR3 length: 14 residues. Germline values: CDR1 SGHTA, CDR2 FQGNSA. Trimming cost V 2 bases and J 1 base, with 8 bases left between them. The source of the sample is a study of blood T cell repertoires in COVID-19. Across the whole study: Samples taken during acute and convalescent COVID-19 were collected in the United States, Italy and Spain.

The participants were between about 18 and 95 years old and came from some 25 US areas. Donors in Cohort 3 who had recovered were those with two negative PCRs, healthcare professional clearance, or resolution of their symptoms. How the authors handled the data: It was from reference gene primer amplification that nucleated cell counts were estimated. Profiled with immunoSEQ multiplex PCR; TCRdb holds only in-frame clones, not every one. That table gives V, J and clone size, and the DNA gave D and trimming. The table has approximately 470,000 clones, approximately 90% seen once. The J gene is TRBJ1-1, the V gene TRBV7-2; the D gene is possibly TRBD1 (6 bases). The source of this sequence is a woman aged 18-29 years who had recovered from COVID-19. The specimen was PBMCs or T cells enriched from blood (not recorded which). CDR3: CASSLSGQNTEAFF. Here the CDR3 DNA reads TGTGCCAGCAGCTTATCGGGACAGAACACTGAAGCTTTCTTT. The whole variable domain, filled in from reference TRBV7-2 and TRBJ1-1, reads GAGVSQSPSNKVTEKGKDVELRCDPISGHTALYWYRQSLGQGLEFLIYFQGNSAPDKSGLPSDRFSAERTGGSVSTLTIQRTQQEDSAVYLCASSLSGQNTEAFFGQGTRLTVV.